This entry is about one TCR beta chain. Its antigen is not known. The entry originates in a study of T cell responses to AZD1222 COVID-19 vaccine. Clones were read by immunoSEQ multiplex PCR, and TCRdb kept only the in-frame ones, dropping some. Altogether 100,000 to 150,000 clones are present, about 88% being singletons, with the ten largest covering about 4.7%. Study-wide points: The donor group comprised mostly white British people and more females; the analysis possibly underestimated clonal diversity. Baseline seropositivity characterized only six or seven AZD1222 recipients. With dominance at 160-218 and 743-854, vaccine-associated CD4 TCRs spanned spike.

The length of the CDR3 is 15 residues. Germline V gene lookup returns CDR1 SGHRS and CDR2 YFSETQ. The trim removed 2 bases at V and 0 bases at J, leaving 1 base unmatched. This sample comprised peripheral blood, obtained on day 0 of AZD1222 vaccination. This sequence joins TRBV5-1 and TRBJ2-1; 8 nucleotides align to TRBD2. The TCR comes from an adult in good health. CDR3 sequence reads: CASSFAGGSYNEQFF. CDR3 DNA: TGCGCCAGCAGCTTCGCGGGGGGCTCCTACAATGAGCAGTTCTTC.